The 20 T cell receptor beta chains presented below share a single source sample, sequenced in a study of blood T cells in healthy people across ages. Through a sample-barcoded 5' primer and a J-beta primer mix, a second PCR was run for roughly 7 to 12 cycles. TCRdb analysed the 5' RACE reads with MiXCR anew, one entry per CDR3 protein. The table includes about 1.7 million distinct CDR3 sequences, 28% detected once. The sequenced material came from blood. The receptors were gathered from a woman in her 30s in good health.

This clonotype was detected a few times. V gene TRBV10-3 combines with J gene TRBJ2-2; D gene ambiguous. Trimming took 10 bases from V and 7 from J, leaving 7 bases between them. CDR3 size: 10 residues. CDR1 and CDR2 from the germline V gene are ENHRY and SYGVKD. The CDR3 DNA is TGTGCCACCGAAGACGGGGAGCTGTTTTTT. It codes for CATEDGELFF.

In the case of this clonotype: A clone one base away is much larger, so this may be a read error. The CDR3 DNA reads as TGCAGCGTTGAAGGTCAACGGACCAAGACGGGTACGCAGTATTTT. It specifies CSVEGQRTKTGTQYF. The J gene is TRBJ2-3, the V gene TRBV29-1; D unresolved. This CDR3 comprises 15 residues. The V gene's germline CDR1 is SQVTM and CDR2 ANQGSEA. V was shortened by 1 base and J by 8 bases, with 19 bases between the two germline ends.

The chain links TRBV12-3 or TRBV12-4 to TRBJ2-1; 8 nucleotides agree with TRBD2. This CDR3 is 15 amino acids long. The V gene end was trimmed by 5 bases and the J gene end by 5 bases; junction bases not matched to a gene: 8. The CDR3 reads CASSVRGLVHNEQFF. The CDR3 DNA reads as TGTGCCAGCAGTGTACGGGGACTAGTCCACAATGAGCAGTTCTTC.

This clonotype was observed a few times. This chain links TRBV27 with TRBJ2-3, with 9 bases fitting TRBD1. Germline V lookup: CDR1 MNHEY, CDR2 SMNVEV (reference sequence). The CDR3 consists of 15 residues. The J segment lost 5 bases and the V segment lost 7 bases, leaving 10 bases of the junction unmatched. The CDR3 here is CASKLRDRDRDTQYF. The DNA for the CDR3 is TGTGCCAGCAAACTTCGGGACAGGGATAGAGATACGCAGTATTTT.

As regards this clonotype: A much larger clone differs from this one at a single base, so this may be a read error. The chain has TRBV12-3 or TRBV12-4 and TRBJ1-2; D uncertain. Trimming stripped 7 bases from V and 8 bases from J, with 20 bases between. The CDR3 contains 14 residues. CDR3 nucleotide sequence: TGTGCCAGCACCCCCGGGGAGAGGGCGAGAGGCTACACCTTC. It translates to CASTPGERARGYTF.

In regard to this clonotype: This could be a read error, since a much larger clone is one nucleotide away. This chain connects TRBV5-1 to TRBJ2-5; 9 bases map to TRBD1. This CDR3 is 14 amino acids long. V shed 3 bases and J 11 bases; nucleotides not matched to a gene: 11. Germline CDR1 and CDR2: SGHRS and YFSETQ. CDR3 nucleotides: TGCGCCAGCAGCTCGGACAGGGGAGATTACGGGCAGTACTTC. Translating gives CASSSDRGDYGQYF.

The rearrangement links TRBV20-1 to TRBJ1-2; D is uncertain. The CDR3 runs 15 residues. The ends were cut back, 0 bases at V and 1 base at J, with 12 bases in the middle. Germline V lookup: CDR1 DFQATT, CDR2 SNEGSKA (reference sequence). The CDR3 DNA reads as TGCAGTGCTAGAGACCAGAGTTCCTTTAACTATGGCTACACCTTC. Amino acids: CSARDQSSFNYGYTF.

At least ten counts were recorded for this clonotype. This chain links TRBV29-1 with TRBJ2-1; D tentatively reads TRBD1 or TRBD2 (5 bases each). The V end lost 7 bases, the J end lost 3 bases, and 16 bases lay between the germline ends. This CDR3 spans 14 amino acids. Germline values: CDR1 SQVTM, CDR2 ANQGSEA. CDR3 in DNA: TGCAGCGGGGGACGGACTTTTAACTACAATGAGCAGTTCTTC. Amino acid sequence: CSGGRTFNYNEQFF.

The gene calls are TRBV5-1 and TRBJ2-3; the match to TRBD1 covers 8 bases. The CDR3 has 17 residues. From germline, CDR1 is SGHRS and CDR2 YFSETQ. Trimming removed 5 bases from V and 0 bases from J; junction bases left unmatched: 11. Here the CDR3 DNA reads TGCGCCAGCAGTCGCGGACAGGGTCGTTCTAGCACAGATACGCAGTATTTT. This encodes CASSRGQGRSSTDTQYF.

V and J are TRBV5-1 and TRBJ2-3, with D unresolved. The CDR3 consists of 15 residues. The ends were cut back, 0 bases at V and 2 bases at J, with 10 bases in the middle. Germline loops: CDR1 SGHRS, CDR2 YFSETQ. The CDR3 DNA follows: TGCGCCAGCAGCTTGGAGGTGGTCCCCACAGATACGCAGTATTTT. Protein: CASSLEVVPTDTQYF.

This clonotype has only a few counts. The chain couples TRBV12-3 or TRBV12-4 to TRBJ2-3; 8 bases fit TRBD1. The V segment lost 6 bases and the J segment 4 bases; nucleotides outside the gene matches: 12. The CDR3 is 16 amino acids. CDR3 sequence (DNA): TGTGCCAGCAGCCCTGCAGGGGGCGAACGGGCAGATACGCAGTATTTT. Translation: CASSPAGGERADTQYF.

The V call is TRBV20-1, the J call TRBJ2-7; D is possibly TRBD1 or TRBD2 (7 bases each). The CDR3 contains 15 residues. Trimming pared 5 bases from V and 10 bases from J, leaving 27 bases between. Germline V gives CDR1 DFQATT, CDR2 SNEGSKA (reference sequence). CDR3 residues: CSAGDRAGEREAQYF. The CDR3 DNA reads TGCAGTGCTGGTGACAGGGCGGGAGAGAGGGAGGCCCAGTACTTC.

Concerning this clonotype itself: A much bigger clone sits one base away, suggesting this may be a read error. The gene calls are TRBV12-3 or TRBV12-4 and TRBJ2-5; 10 positions agree with TRBD2. The closer fit of TRBJ2-1 to the DNA end suggests the J call may be wrong. This CDR3 has 16 amino acids. This CDR3 is CASSRGSSGGQETQFF. The CDR3 DNA reads as TGTGCCAGCAGCCGTGGTAGTAGCGGGGGGCAAGAGACCCAGTTCTTC.

This clonotype has at least ten counts. This chain links TRBV7-2 with TRBJ2-7; maybe TRBD2 (7 bases). This CDR3 has 17 amino acids. Per the germline V gene, CDR1 is SGHTA and CDR2 is FQGNSA. The V gene lost 4 bases and the J gene lost 4 bases, with 23 bases spanning the gap. Here the CDR3 reads CASSSRGGAGDLYEQYF. The CDR3 DNA reads as TGTGCCAGCAGCTCCCGGGGAGGGGCAGGGGACCTTTACGAGCAGTACTTC.

In nucleotides, the CDR3 is TGTGCCAGCAGCCTCCAGGCGATAGAAGCTTTCTTT. Amino acid sequence: CASSLQAIEAFF. The V and J genes are TRBV5-6 and TRBJ1-1, with D unclear. Between the trimmed V and J ends, which lost 4 bases and 8 bases, there was a span of 12 bases. In germline, CDR1 is SGHDT, CDR2 YYEEEE. The CDR3 spans 12 residues.

V and J are TRBV20-1 and TRBJ1-5; D is ambiguous. CDR3 size: 14 residues. V lost 6 bases to trimming and J lost 5 bases, with 17 bases between them. From germline, CDR1 is DFQATT and CDR2 SNEGSKA (reference sequence). The DNA of the CDR3 is TGCAGTGCCCCACCGGCAGGACGAGATCAGCCCCAGCATTTT. Protein sequence: CSAPPAGRDQPQHF.

This clonotype was picked up many times. The chain couples TRBV6-5 to TRBJ1-5; D not certain. There are 17 residues in the CDR3. The V gene lost 6 bases and the J gene lost 0 bases, with 18 bases spanning the gap. Germline V lookup: CDR1 MNHEY, CDR2 SVGAGI. This CDR3 is CASSPAGEYYSNQPQHF. CDR3 DNA: TGTGCCAGCAGCCCCGCCGGGGAGTATTATAGCAATCAGCCCCAGCATTTT.

Only a few counts were recorded for this clonotype. V is TRBV5-1 and J is TRBJ2-5, with D perhaps matching TRBD1 or TRBD2 (5 bases each). Germline CDR1 and CDR2: SGHRS and YFSETQ. This CDR3 has 15 residues. Trimming took 4 bases from V and 2 from J, leaving 15 bases between them. DNA of the CDR3: TGCGCCAGCAGCCGGAGGCAGGGAATACAAGAGACCCAGTACTTC. It translates to CASSRRQGIQETQYF.

The chain employs TRBV6-1 and TRBJ1-1, with 8 nucleotides matching TRBD1. The V segment lost 5 bases and the J segment 7 bases; nucleotides outside the gene matches: 6. The CDR3 is 13 amino acids. CDR1 MNHNS and CDR2 SASEGT come from the germline V gene. Here the CDR3 reads CASSRGDRREAFF. The CDR3 nucleotides are TGTGCCAGCAGTCGGGGGGACAGGCGTGAAGCTTTCTTT.

V and J are TRBV20-1 and TRBJ2-1; D unresolved. Germline values: CDR1 DFQATT, CDR2 SNEGSKA (reference sequence). The V end lost 0 bases, the J end lost 0 bases, and 15 bases lay between the germline ends. The CDR3 length is 17 residues. The CDR3 nucleotides are TGCAGTGCTAGAGAAGTTTTAGAATCAAGCTCCTACAATGAGCAGTTCTTC. Encoded protein: CSAREVLESSSYNEQFF.